This T cell receptor beta chain was documented in a study of T-cell memory formation after mild COVID-19. Using its own MiXCR run on the 5' RACE reads, TCRdb lists one record per CDR3 protein. The data contain a few hundred thousand distinct CDR3 sequences, approximately 8% of them singletons. Study observations and caveats: Second-wave clones peaking on day 37 lacked confirmed SARS-CoV-2 specificity. Clones shrinking between day 15 and 85 showed a balanced CD4/CD8 split, and those that grew later tilted toward CD4+. Some responding clones appeared in pre-infection memory, suggesting cross-reactive memory joined. Contracting CD8+ clones were enriched in EMRA, CD4+ mainly in CM and EM.

The CDR3 totals 16 residues. With V trimmed by 5 bases and J by 7 bases, 13 bases remained unmatched. CDR1 and CDR2 (germline): SGHRS, YFSETQ. Of note for this clonotype: The antigen is undetermined.

Specimen: PBMCs or a T cell subset sorted from them (not recorded which). The sequence came from a man between 18 and 35 years old who had mild COVID-19 (a few samples of this study predate the infection). Cell type and time point are not known. V usage is TRBV5-1 and J usage is TRBJ1-5; 9 positions match TRBD1. The CDR3 DNA follows: TGCGCCAGCAGTCACCCCCGGGACAGGGTGGAGCAGCCCCAGCATTTT. Translation gives CASSHPRDRVEQPQHF.